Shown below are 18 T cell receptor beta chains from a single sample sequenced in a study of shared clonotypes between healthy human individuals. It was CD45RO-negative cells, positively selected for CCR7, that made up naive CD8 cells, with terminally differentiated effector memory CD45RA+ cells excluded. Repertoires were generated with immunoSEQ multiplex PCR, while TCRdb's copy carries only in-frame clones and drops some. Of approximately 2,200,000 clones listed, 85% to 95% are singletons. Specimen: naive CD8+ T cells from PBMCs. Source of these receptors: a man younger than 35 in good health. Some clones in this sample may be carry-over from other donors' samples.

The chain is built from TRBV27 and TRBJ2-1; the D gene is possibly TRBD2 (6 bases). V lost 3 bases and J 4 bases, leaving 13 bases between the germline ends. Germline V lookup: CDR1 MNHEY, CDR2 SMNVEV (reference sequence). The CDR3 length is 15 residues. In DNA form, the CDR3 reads TGTGCCAGCAGTTTTTGGGAGGACGGGTACAATGAGCAGTTCTTC. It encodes CASSFWEDGYNEQFF.

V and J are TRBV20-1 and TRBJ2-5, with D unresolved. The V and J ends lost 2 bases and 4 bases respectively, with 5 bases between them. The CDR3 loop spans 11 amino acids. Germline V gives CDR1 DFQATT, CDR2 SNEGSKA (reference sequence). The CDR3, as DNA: TGCAGTGCTAGATGGGGAGAGACCCAGTACTTC. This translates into CSARWGETQYF.

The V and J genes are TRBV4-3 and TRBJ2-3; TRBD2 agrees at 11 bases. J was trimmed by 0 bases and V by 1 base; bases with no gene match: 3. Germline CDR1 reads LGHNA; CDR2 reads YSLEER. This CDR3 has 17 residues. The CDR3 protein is CASSQVIAGGSTDTQYF. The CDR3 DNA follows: TGCGCCAGCAGCCAAGTAATAGCGGGAGGGAGCACAGATACGCAGTATTTT.

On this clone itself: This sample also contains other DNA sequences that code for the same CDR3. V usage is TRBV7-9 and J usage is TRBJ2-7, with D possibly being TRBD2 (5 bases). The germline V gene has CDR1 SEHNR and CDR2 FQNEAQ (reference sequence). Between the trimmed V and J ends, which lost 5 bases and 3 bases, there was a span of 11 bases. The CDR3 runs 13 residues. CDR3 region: CASSPPGNYEQYF. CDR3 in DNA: TGTGCCAGCAGCCCCCCCGGGAACTACGAGCAGTACTTC.

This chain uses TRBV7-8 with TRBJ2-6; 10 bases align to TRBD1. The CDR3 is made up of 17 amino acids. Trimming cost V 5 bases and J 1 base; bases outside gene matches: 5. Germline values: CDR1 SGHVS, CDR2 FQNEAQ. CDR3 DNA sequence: TGTGCCAGCAGCCCCGGACAGGGGGTTTCTGGGGCCAACGTCCTGACTTTC. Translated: CASSPGQGVSGANVLTF.

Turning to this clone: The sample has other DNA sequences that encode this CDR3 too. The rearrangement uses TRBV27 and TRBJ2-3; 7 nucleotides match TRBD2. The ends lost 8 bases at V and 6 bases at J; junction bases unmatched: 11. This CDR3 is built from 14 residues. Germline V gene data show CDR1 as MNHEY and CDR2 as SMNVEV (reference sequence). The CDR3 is CASSLSGRADTQYF. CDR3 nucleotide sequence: TGTGCCAGCTCCCTATCAGGGAGGGCTGATACGCAGTATTTT.

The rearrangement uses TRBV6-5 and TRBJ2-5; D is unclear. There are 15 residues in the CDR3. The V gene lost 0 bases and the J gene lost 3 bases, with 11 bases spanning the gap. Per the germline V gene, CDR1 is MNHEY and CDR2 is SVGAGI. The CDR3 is CASSYSPWVKETQYF. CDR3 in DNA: TGTGCCAGCAGTTACTCCCCTTGGGTAAAAGAGACCCAGTACTTC.

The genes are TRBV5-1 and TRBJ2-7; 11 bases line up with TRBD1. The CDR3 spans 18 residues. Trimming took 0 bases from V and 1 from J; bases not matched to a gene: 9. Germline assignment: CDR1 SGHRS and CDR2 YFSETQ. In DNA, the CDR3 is TGCGCCAGCAGCTTGGACCCGGACAGGGGGCAACGATCCTACGAGCAGTACTTC. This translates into CASSLDPDRGQRSYEQYF.

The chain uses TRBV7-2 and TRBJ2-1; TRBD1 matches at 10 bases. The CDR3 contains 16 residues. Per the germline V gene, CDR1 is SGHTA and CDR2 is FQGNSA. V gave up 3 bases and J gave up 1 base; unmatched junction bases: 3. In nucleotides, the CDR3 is TGTGCCAGCAGCTTGACAGGGGGCGCATCCTACAATGAGCAGTTCTTC. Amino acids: CASSLTGGASYNEQFF.

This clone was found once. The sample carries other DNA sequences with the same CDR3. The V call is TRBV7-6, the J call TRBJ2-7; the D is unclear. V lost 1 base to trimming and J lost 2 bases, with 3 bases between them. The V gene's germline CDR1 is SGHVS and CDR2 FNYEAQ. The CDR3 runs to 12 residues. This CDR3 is CASSLEPYEQYF. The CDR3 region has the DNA TGTGCCAGCAGCTTAGAGCCCTACGAGCAGTACTTC.

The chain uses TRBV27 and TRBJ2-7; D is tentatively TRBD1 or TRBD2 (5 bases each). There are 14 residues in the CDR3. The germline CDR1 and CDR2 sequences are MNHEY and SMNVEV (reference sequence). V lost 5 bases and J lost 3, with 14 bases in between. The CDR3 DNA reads TGTGCCAGCAGTGGTGAGGGGCCACTCTACGAGCAGTACTTC. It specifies CASSGEGPLYEQYF.

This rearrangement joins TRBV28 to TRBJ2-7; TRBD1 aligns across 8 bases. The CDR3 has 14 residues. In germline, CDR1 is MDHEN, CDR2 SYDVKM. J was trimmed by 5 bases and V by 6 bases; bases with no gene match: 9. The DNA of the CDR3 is TGTGCCAGCAGCATAGGACAGGGACCAGACGAGCAGTACTTC. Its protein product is CASSIGQGPDEQYF.

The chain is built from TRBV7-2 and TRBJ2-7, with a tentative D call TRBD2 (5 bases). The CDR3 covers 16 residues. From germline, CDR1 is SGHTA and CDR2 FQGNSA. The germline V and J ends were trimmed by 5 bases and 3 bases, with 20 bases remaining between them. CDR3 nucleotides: TGTGCCAGCAGCCCTCGAGCGATCGTGGGAGACTACGAGCAGTACTTC. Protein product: CASSPRAIVGDYEQYF.

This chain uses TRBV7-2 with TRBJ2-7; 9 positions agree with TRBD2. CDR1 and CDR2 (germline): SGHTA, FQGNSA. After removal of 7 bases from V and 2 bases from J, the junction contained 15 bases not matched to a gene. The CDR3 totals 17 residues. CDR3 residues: CASIPRREASGAYEQYF. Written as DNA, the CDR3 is TGTGCCAGCATCCCTAGACGGGAGGCTAGCGGGGCCTACGAGCAGTACTTC.

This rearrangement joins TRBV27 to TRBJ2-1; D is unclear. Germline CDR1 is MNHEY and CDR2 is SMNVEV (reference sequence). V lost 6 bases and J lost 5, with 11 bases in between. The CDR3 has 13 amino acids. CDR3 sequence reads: CASSTRGHNEQFF. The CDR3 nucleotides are TGTGCCAGCAGCACCCGCGGTCACAATGAGCAGTTCTTC.

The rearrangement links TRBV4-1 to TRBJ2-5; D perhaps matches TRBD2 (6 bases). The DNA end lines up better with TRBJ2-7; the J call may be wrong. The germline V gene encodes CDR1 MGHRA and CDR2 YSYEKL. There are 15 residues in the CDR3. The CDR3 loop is CASSQPLGSGYEQYF. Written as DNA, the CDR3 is TGCGCCAGCAGCCAACCTCTCGGGAGTGGTTACGAGCAGTACTTC.

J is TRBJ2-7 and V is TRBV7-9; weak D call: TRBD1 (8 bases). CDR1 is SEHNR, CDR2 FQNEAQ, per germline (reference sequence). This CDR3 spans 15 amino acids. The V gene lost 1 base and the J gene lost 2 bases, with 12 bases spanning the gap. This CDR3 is CASSLEQGGPYEQYF. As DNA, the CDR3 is TGTGCCAGCAGCTTAGAACAGGGGGGGCCCTACGAGCAGTACTTC.

CDR3 loop: CASSLTGQGPGGETQYF. CDR3 coding DNA: TGTGCCAGCAGCCTAACCGGACAGGGGCCGGGCGGAGAGACCCAGTACTTC. This sequence joins TRBV11-2 and TRBJ2-5; 9 positions agree with TRBD1. The ends lost 5 bases at V and 4 bases at J; junction bases unmatched: 14. This CDR3 spans 17 amino acids. CDR1 and CDR2 from the germline V gene are SGHAT and FQNNGV.